This entry lists 32 T cell receptor beta chains sequenced from one sample in a study of CD8 T cells in Susac syndrome. Random-hexamer reverse transcription was applied to about 0.5 to 1 ug RNA. TCRdb passed the immunoSEQ multiplex PCR reads through MiXCR, listing each CDR3 protein once. The sample yields some 180,000 distinct CDR3 sequences, 75% to 95% seen once. The sequencing sample was made of CD4+ T cells from PBMCs. These receptors were taken from a human donor with Susac syndrome.

This clonotype was seen just once. The chain couples TRBV5-4 to TRBJ2-2; 12 nucleotides agree with TRBD2. Germline-derived CDR1 and CDR2 are SGHNT and YYREEE (reference sequence). The CDR3 length is 16 residues. J gave up 3 bases and V 4 bases, and 4 bases lay outside the gene matches. The chain's CDR3 is CASSILAGGYTGELFF. The CDR3 region has the DNA TGTGCCAGCAGCATCCTAGCGGGAGGGTACACCGGGGAGCTGTTTTTT.

The genes are TRBV28 and TRBJ2-3; 9 nucleotides agree with TRBD1. The CDR3 totals 15 residues. CDR1 is MDHEN and CDR2 is SYDVKM in the germline V gene. After removal of 5 bases from V and 3 bases from J, the junction contained 6 bases not matched to a gene. CDR3 bases: TGTGCCAGCAGTCCACGGACAGGGGAGACAGATACGCAGTATTTT. Translating it yields CASSPRTGETDTQYF.

V usage is TRBV3-1 and J usage is TRBJ1-1; the D is unclear. Germline V CDR1 and CDR2: LGHDT, YNNKEL (reference sequence). The CDR3 totals 14 residues. Trimming left V 0 bases short and J 1 base short, with 6 bases between. The CDR3 spells CASSQEWENTEAFF. CDR3 DNA sequence: TGTGCCAGCAGCCAAGAGTGGGAGAACACTGAAGCTTTCTTT.

This rearrangement joins TRBV5-1 to TRBJ2-3; perhaps TRBD2 as D (5 bases). Germline-derived CDR1 and CDR2 are SGHRS and YFSETQ. V shed 6 bases and J shed 0 bases, with 8 bases lying between them. CDR3 length: 13 residues. The chain's CDR3 is CASNEGSTDTQYF. Here the CDR3 DNA reads TGCGCCAGCAATGAGGGAAGCACAGATACGCAGTATTTT.

The chain employs TRBV9 and TRBJ2-2; 7 nucleotides agree with TRBD2. The germline CDR1 and CDR2 sequences are SGDLS and YYNGEE. V trimming: 1 base; J trimming: 0 bases; junction bases outside the gene matches: 6. The CDR3 is 17 residues long. For the CDR3, the DNA is TGTGCCAGCAGCGTAAGTGGGGGGGTGCCGAACACCGGGGAGCTGTTTTTT. Protein: CASSVSGGVPNTGELFF. The variable domain in full, completed from reference TRBV9 and TRBJ2-2, reads DSGVTQTPKHLITATGQRVTLRCSPRSGDLSVYWYQQSLDQGLQFLIQYYNGEERAKGNILERFSAQQFPDLHSELNLSSLELGDSALYFCASSVSGGVPNTGELFFGEGSRLTVL.

The chain links TRBV7-6 to TRBJ2-2; D is unclear. Per the germline V gene, CDR1 is SGHVS and CDR2 is FNYEAQ. V lost 5 bases to trimming and J lost 7 bases, with 11 bases between them. The CDR3 extends over 13 amino acids. CDR3 bases: TGTGCCAGCAGCCCTCAGCTGGACGGGGAGCTGTTTTTT. It is translated as CASSPQLDGELFF.

This sequence joins TRBV24-1 and TRBJ2-1, with 10 bases that match TRBD1. Trimming removed 4 bases from V and 6 bases from J; junction bases left unmatched: 11. The CDR3 is 17 residues long. Per the germline V gene, CDR1 is KGHDR and CDR2 is SFDVKD. The CDR3 coding sequence is TGTGCCACCAGTGACTTATCGAGGGGGACAGGGGTCAATGAGCAGTTCTTC. It specifies CATSDLSRGTGVNEQFF.

The chain carries TRBV5-4 and TRBJ2-5; D is perhaps TRBD1 (7 bases). Germline V lookup: CDR1 SGHNT, CDR2 YYREEE (reference sequence). The germline V and J ends were trimmed by 2 bases and 2 bases, with 19 bases remaining between them. CDR3 length equals 17 residues. In DNA form, the CDR3 reads TGTGCCAGCAGCTTTCCTCATGGCGGGACAGCGCAAGAGACCCAGTACTTC. Amino acids: CASSFPHGGTAQETQYF.

This sequence joins TRBV20-1 and TRBJ2-1; the D is unclear. With 5 bases removed from V and 5 bases from J, the gap between germline ends came to 16 bases. CDR3 length equals 14 residues. The germline V gene encodes CDR1 DFQATT and CDR2 SNEGSKA (reference sequence). The CDR3: CSAQTFERNNEQFF. Here the CDR3 DNA reads TGCAGTGCTCAAACTTTCGAAAGAAACAATGAGCAGTTCTTC.

J is TRBJ1-2 and V is TRBV18; tentative D call: TRBD1 (6 bases). The CDR3 length is 16 residues. From germline, CDR1 is KGHSH and CDR2 LQKENI. V lost 6 bases and J lost 0, with 17 bases in between. The CDR3 reads CASSPLGDIANYGYTF. DNA of the CDR3: TGTGCCAGCTCCCCTCTGGGGGACATAGCTAACTATGGCTACACCTTC.

The CDR3 sequence is CSASITGVNQPQHF. The CDR3 DNA is TGCAGTGCTAGTATAACAGGGGTTAATCAGCCCCAGCATTTT. V and J are TRBV20-1 and TRBJ1-5; TRBD1 aligns across 7 bases. V lost 3 bases, J lost 4 bases, and 6 bases stayed unmatched. Germline CDR1 and CDR2: DFQATT and SNEGSKA (reference sequence). The CDR3 length is 14 residues.

The chain links TRBV9 to TRBJ2-6, with TRBD1 matching 9 bases. The CDR3 contains 18 residues. Germline CDR1 reads SGDLS; CDR2 reads YYNGEE. J was trimmed by 0 bases and V by 0 bases; bases with no gene match: 4. In DNA, the CDR3 is TGTGCCAGCAGCGTAGCACAGGGGGCGTTCTCTGGGGCCAACGTCCTGACTTTC. Translation: CASSVAQGAFSGANVLTF. Supplemented by reference TRBV9 and TRBJ2-6, the full variable domain reads DSGVTQTPKHLITATGQRVTLRCSPRSGDLSVYWYQQSLDQGLQFLIQYYNGEERAKGNILERFSAQQFPDLHSELNLSSLELGDSALYFCASSVAQGAFSGANVLTFGAGSRLTVL.

This chain links TRBV6-2 or TRBV6-3 with TRBJ1-2; 7 bases align to TRBD1. The germline CDR1 and CDR2 sequences are MNHEY and SVGEGT. This CDR3 region has 15 residues. The V gene end was trimmed by 6 bases and the J gene end by 2 bases; junction bases not matched to a gene: 9. CDR3 DNA sequence: TGTGCCAGCAGACCACCGACAGGGTTAAACTATGGCTACACCTTC. Its protein product is CASRPPTGLNYGYTF.

The V gene is TRBV24-1, the J gene TRBJ1-5; D is possibly TRBD1 (5 bases). The CDR3 covers 14 residues. Trimming shortened V by 9 bases and J by 0 bases, and 11 bases separated the two germline ends. Germline V gene lookup returns CDR1 KGHDR and CDR2 SFDVKD. CDR3 protein: CATCGTLSNQPQHF. In DNA, the CDR3 is TGTGCCACCTGTGGGACCCTTAGCAATCAGCCCCAGCATTTT.

The CDR3: CASSKDRGRYNEQFF. The CDR3 DNA reads TGTGCCAGCTCGAAGGACAGGGGAAGGTACAATGAGCAGTTCTTC. The rearrangement links TRBV18 to TRBJ2-1; 9 bases agree with TRBD1. This CDR3 spans 15 amino acids. After removal of 6 bases from V and 4 bases from J, the junction contained 7 bases not matched to a gene. CDR1 and CDR2 (germline): KGHSH, LQKENI.

The V call is TRBV28, the J call TRBJ1-4, with TRBD1 as a possible D gene (6 bases). The length of the CDR3 is 15 residues. The germline V gene encodes CDR1 MDHEN and CDR2 SYDVKM. Trimming left V 1 base short and J 4 bases short, with 10 bases between. The CDR3 region is CASSLLSGVNEKLFF. CDR3 DNA: TGTGCCAGCAGTTTATTGTCAGGGGTTAATGAAAAACTGTTTTTT.

The chain has TRBV4-2 and TRBJ2-3, with 7 bases identical to TRBD2. The CDR3 covers 18 residues. The germline V gene has CDR1 LGHNA and CDR2 YNFKEQ. After removal of 4 bases from V and 0 bases from J, the junction contained 13 bases not matched to a gene. The CDR3 nucleotides read TGTGCCAGCAGCCCCTACCGGTCGCAGCGGGGAAGCACAGATACGCAGTATTTT. It is translated as CASSPYRSQRGSTDTQYF.

The count of this clonotype is one. The chain carries TRBV7-2 and TRBJ2-4; 8 nucleotides align to TRBD1. The CDR3 loop spans 14 amino acids. Germline assignment: CDR1 SGHTA and CDR2 FQGNSA. Trimming removed 4 bases from V and 8 bases from J; junction bases left unmatched: 7. The DNA of the CDR3 is TGTGCCAGCAGCTCGACAGGGGCGGGTTACATTCAGTACTTC. Translated, it gives CASSSTGAGYIQYF.

This chain uses TRBV2 with TRBJ1-3; 8 bases line up with TRBD1. This CDR3 has 15 amino acids. CDR1 is SNHLY and CDR2 is FYNNEI in the germline V gene. V dropped 7 bases and J dropped 0; count of bases not matched to a gene: 5. DNA for the CDR3: TGTGCCAGCACCGGGACAGGCTACTCTGGAAACACCATATATTTT. Translation gives CASTGTGYSGNTIYF.

This clonotype was counted a single time. This sequence joins TRBV7-3 and TRBJ2-7; 14 bases map to TRBD2. The V segment lost 4 bases and the J segment 5 bases; nucleotides outside the gene matches: 4. CDR3 length equals 15 residues. The germline gives CDR1 SGHTA, CDR2 FQGTGA. CDR3 DNA sequence: TGTGCCAGCAGCTCGGGACTAGCGGGAGTTGACGAGCAGTACTTC. Translation: CASSSGLAGVDEQYF.

The chain couples TRBV12-3 or TRBV12-4 to TRBJ1-5; TRBD1 is a possible D gene (5 bases). The CDR3 extends over 15 amino acids. Trimming took 7 bases from V and 6 from J, leaving 19 bases between them. This CDR3 reads CASMLGLGSSQPQHF. CDR3 sequence (DNA): TGTGCCAGCATGCTGGGACTCGGGTCGAGTCAGCCCCAGCATTTT.

The table lists this clonotype with a few counts. The chain recombines TRBV5-6 with TRBJ1-1; 7 bases align to TRBD1. There are 14 residues in the CDR3. Germline values: CDR1 SGHDT, CDR2 YYEEEE. The ends lost 2 bases at V and 1 base at J; junction bases unmatched: 2. CDR3 sequence (DNA): TGTGCCAGCAGCTTAAGGGACAGGAACACTGAAGCTTTCTTT. Amino acid sequence: CASSLRDRNTEAFF.

The chain employs TRBV20-1 and TRBJ2-1, with 14 bases identical to TRBD2. CDR3 length equals 16 residues. Germline V CDR1 and CDR2: DFQATT, SNEGSKA (reference sequence). Trimming at V came to 6 bases and at J to 7 bases, leaving 11 bases not matched to a gene. CDR3 sequence reads: CSAEGTSGGLGNEQFF. The CDR3 DNA sequence: TGCAGTGCAGAGGGGACTAGCGGGGGCCTGGGGAATGAGCAGTTCTTC.

This clonotype was counted a single time. The chain uses TRBV20-1 and TRBJ1-6; D is perhaps TRBD1 (6 bases). Between the trimmed V and J ends, which lost 4 bases and 10 bases, there was a span of 14 bases. This CDR3 spans 13 amino acids. Germline-derived CDR1 and CDR2 are DFQATT and SNEGSKA (reference sequence). As DNA, the CDR3 is TGCAGTGCTAAGAACAGGGCTAGGTCACCCCTCCACTTT. Translated: CSAKNRARSPLHF.

V gene TRBV27 combines with J gene TRBJ1-1; D is uncertain. The V gene lost 6 bases and the J gene lost 0 bases, with 17 bases spanning the gap. This CDR3 comprises 16 residues. Looked up from germline, CDR1 is MNHEY and CDR2 is SMNVEV (reference sequence). The CDR3 protein is CASRPRPGKMNTEAFF. CDR3 in DNA: TGTGCCAGCAGACCCCGCCCTGGGAAAATGAACACTGAAGCTTTCTTT.

This clonotype was counted between two and nine times. The chain has TRBV27 and TRBJ2-5; D may match TRBD1 or TRBD2 (6 bases each). With 2 bases removed from V and 4 bases from J, the gap between germline ends came to 8 bases. The CDR3 runs to 13 residues. Germline CDR1 reads MNHEY; CDR2 reads SMNVEV (reference sequence). The CDR3, as DNA: TGTGCCAGCAGTTTAAGGGGGGCAGAGACCCAGTACTTC. This encodes CASSLRGAETQYF.

The chain couples TRBV25-1 to TRBJ2-3, with 10 nucleotides matching TRBD2. The V segment lost 4 bases and the J segment 0 bases; nucleotides outside the gene matches: 13. CDR1 and CDR2 (germline): MGHDK, SYGVNS. The CDR3 spans 19 residues. CDR3 amino acids: CASSVPLGLASTSTDTQYF. The CDR3, as DNA: TGTGCCAGCAGTGTTCCCTTGGGACTAGCGAGTACTAGCACAGATACGCAGTATTTT.

The chain couples TRBV29-1 to TRBJ2-1; 11 bases agree with TRBD2. From germline, CDR1 is SQVTM and CDR2 ANQGSEA. The J segment lost 10 bases and the V segment lost 5 bases, leaving 10 bases of the junction unmatched. This CDR3 has 14 residues. This CDR3 is CSVIIAGGPREQFF. The CDR3 nucleotides read TGCAGCGTTATAATAGCGGGAGGGCCCCGGGAGCAGTTCTTC.

The CDR3 nucleotides read TGTGCCAGTAGCGATCAAAGGGGCACTGAAGCTTTCTTT. This codes for CASSDQRGTEAFF. The rearrangement uses TRBV19 and TRBJ1-1; D possibly corresponds to TRBD1 (5 bases). Germline loops: CDR1 LNHDA, CDR2 SQIVND (reference sequence). V was trimmed by 6 bases and J by 4 bases, leaving 12 bases between them. The CDR3 runs 13 residues.

This clonotype was observed a handful of times. This rearrangement joins TRBV6-1 to TRBJ1-1; D remains ambiguous. The CDR3 consists of 14 residues. Germline V gene sequence: CDR1 MNHNS, CDR2 SASEGT. Between the trimmed V and J ends, which lost 2 bases and 1 base, there was a span of 8 bases. The CDR3 here is CASSESRKNTEAFF. The CDR3 bases are TGTGCCAGCAGTGAATCACGTAAGAACACTGAAGCTTTCTTT.

The chain uses TRBV19 and TRBJ2-7, with D maybe TRBD1 (5 bases). In germline, CDR1 is LNHDA, CDR2 SQIVND (reference sequence). The CDR3 consists of 14 residues. Trimming pared 6 bases from V and 0 bases from J, leaving 12 bases between. CDR3 region: CASSPRQFSYEQYF. For the CDR3, the DNA is TGTGCCAGTAGCCCTAGACAGTTCTCCTACGAGCAGTACTTC.

This chain links TRBV5-5 with TRBJ2-1; 12 bases are a match to TRBD2. The CDR3 totals 15 residues. The junction had 6 bases not matched to a gene; V was cut back by 1 base and J by 10 bases. Germline V gene sequence: CDR1 SGHKS, CDR2 YYEKEE (reference sequence). The CDR3 region is CASSLWRTSGIEQFF. The DNA of the CDR3 is TGTGCCAGCAGCTTGTGGAGGACTAGCGGGATCGAGCAGTTCTTC. The whole variable domain, remainder taken from reference TRBV5-5 and TRBJ2-1, is DAGVTQSPTHLIKTRGQQVTLRCSPISGHKSVSWYQQVLGQGPQFIFQYYEKEERGRGNFPDRFSARQFPNYSSELNVNALLLGDSALYLCASSLWRTSGIEQFFGPGTRLTVL.